One and the same sample provided the 25 T cell receptor beta chains below, sequenced in a study of blood T cell repertoires in COVID-19. Profiling relied on immunoSEQ multiplex PCR, and the TCRdb table lists in-frame clones only, not all of them. The sample lists approximately 470,000 clones, about 90% occurring once. The specimen sequenced was PBMCs or T cells enriched from blood (not recorded which). Receptors originate from a woman aged 18-35 years who had recovered from COVID-19.

The chain has TRBV11-3 and TRBJ2-2, with TRBD1 matching over 10 bases. Germline V lookup: CDR1 SGHNT, CDR2 YENEEA. The J segment lost 7 bases and the V segment lost 1 base, leaving 9 bases of the junction unmatched. This CDR3 contains 17 residues. CDR3 sequence: CASSLVTGQGTSGELFF. CDR3 nucleotides: TGTGCCAGCAGCTTAGTTACGGGACAGGGGACGAGCGGGGAGCTGTTTTTT. The variable domain in full, completed from reference TRBV11-3 and TRBJ2-2, reads EAGVVQSPRYKIIEKKQPVAFWCNPISGHNTLYWYLQNLGQGPELLIRYENEEAVDDSQLPKDRFSAERLKGVDSTLKIQPAELGDSAVYLCASSLVTGQGTSGELFFGEGSRLTVL.

CDR3 coding DNA: TGTGCCAGCAGCAAAGGGAATGCAGGGGGCGCAGGCTACACCTTC. Its protein product is CASSKGNAGGAGYTF. This chain uses TRBV21-1 with TRBJ1-2; the table gives TRBD1 as D, unverified against the DNA. TRBV21-1 represents a pseudogene. The CDR3 extends over 15 amino acids.

The chain links TRBV20-1 to TRBJ2-7; a possible D gene is TRBD1 (5 bases). CDR1 DFQATT and CDR2 SNEGSKA come from the germline V gene (reference sequence). The CDR3 is 11 residues long. V lost 3 bases and J lost 7, with 10 bases in between. The CDR3 DNA sequence: TGCAGTGCTAGGACAGTAGGGGAGCAGTACTTC. It translates to CSARTVGEQYF.

The J gene is TRBJ2-7, the V gene TRBV28; 7 nucleotides line up with TRBD1. The CDR3 sequence is 14 residues long. Trimming cost V 8 bases and J 3 bases; bases outside gene matches: 10. Germline CDR1 is MDHEN and CDR2 is SYDVKM. This chain's CDR3 is CASGSTGIIYEQYF. CDR3 DNA: TGTGCCAGCGGCTCGACAGGGATAATCTACGAGCAGTACTTC.

This clone was seen a handful of times. The gene calls are TRBV5-1 and TRBJ2-2; D may be TRBD2 (6 bases). The germline V gene has CDR1 SGHRS and CDR2 YFSETQ. Trimming removed 0 bases at V and 2 bases at J, with 8 bases between. The CDR3 length is 15 residues. The CDR3 loop reads CASSLAAGNTGELFF. CDR3 DNA: TGCGCCAGCAGCTTGGCGGCGGGAAACACCGGGGAGCTGTTTTTT.

This clone was found a few times. The V gene is TRBV9, the J gene TRBJ2-3, with D uncertain. With 1 base removed from V and 2 bases from J, the gap between germline ends came to 8 bases. Germline V gene sequence: CDR1 SGDLS, CDR2 YYNGEE. The CDR3 runs 14 residues. This CDR3 reads CASSVSDSTDTQYF. Here the CDR3 DNA reads TGTGCCAGCAGCGTAAGTGACTCCACAGATACGCAGTATTTT.

This clone occurred once. The V gene is TRBV5-1, the J gene TRBJ1-2; 7 bases agree with TRBD1. Trimming removed 3 bases from V and 4 bases from J; junction bases left unmatched: 3. Germline V gene data show CDR1 as SGHRS and CDR2 as YFSETQ. The CDR3 sequence is 13 residues long. The CDR3, as DNA: TGCGCCAGCAGCTCGGACAGGCTCTATGGCTACACCTTC. It is translated as CASSSDRLYGYTF.

The rearrangement links TRBV27 to TRBJ1-2; possibly TRBD1 for D (5 bases). The CDR3 is 15 amino acids. Germline values: CDR1 MNHEY, CDR2 SMNVEV (reference sequence). V lost 6 bases, J lost 4 bases, and 18 bases lay in between. CDR3 nucleotides: TGTGCCAGCAGCCGAAGAACAGGCTGGAGCTATGGCTACACCTTC. Amino acid sequence: CASSRRTGWSYGYTF.

With respect to this clone: This specimen includes other DNA sequences encoding the same CDR3. This chain joins TRBV5-1 and TRBJ1-1; the D is unclear. Per germline, CDR1 SGHRS and CDR2 YFSETQ. The V end lost 0 bases, the J end lost 0 bases, and 9 bases lay between the germline ends. This CDR3 region has 15 residues. The CDR3: CASSLGAGMNTEAFF. The CDR3 nucleotides are TGCGCCAGCAGCTTGGGGGCAGGAATGAACACTGAAGCTTTCTTT. Full variable domain (rest looked up from reference TRBV5-1 and TRBJ1-1): KAGVTQTPRYLIKTRGQQVTLSCSPISGHRSVSWYQQTPGQGLQFLFEYFSETQRNKGNFPGRFSGRQFSNSRSEMNVSTLELGDSALYLCASSLGAGMNTEAFFGQGTRLTVV.

The CDR3 DNA follows: TGTGCCAGCAGCTCTCTTACCTACGAGCAGTACTTC. It codes for CASSSLTYEQYF. The chain carries TRBV5-6 and TRBJ2-7, with unresolved D. V was trimmed by 3 bases and J by 2 bases, leaving 6 bases between them. The CDR3 consists of 12 residues. CDR1 and CDR2 from the germline V gene are SGHDT and YYEEEE.

In this sample, this clone turned up once. The chain couples TRBV19 to TRBJ2-3; 8 bases agree with TRBD2. The V and J ends lost 6 bases and 1 base, in that order; junction bases with no gene match: 12. Germline lookup yields CDR1 LNHDA and CDR2 SQIVND (reference sequence). This CDR3 region has 17 residues. As DNA, the CDR3 is TGTGCCAGTAGCCGAAAAATGGGTAGCGGGGGCACAGATACGCAGTATTTT. Its protein is CASSRKMGSGGTDTQYF.

The genes are TRBV7-2 and TRBJ1-5; tentative D call: TRBD1 (6 bases). In germline, CDR1 is SGHTA, CDR2 FQGNSA. V gave up 10 bases and J gave up 7 bases, with 23 bases separating them. The CDR3 loop spans 15 amino acids. The CDR3 DNA reads as TGTGCCACCTCCGTGTATCTAGGGGGTGGGCAGCCCCAGCATTTT. It yields the protein CATSVYLGGGQPQHF.

CDR3 loop: CAWSLGQVGTDTQYF. In DNA, the CDR3 is TGTGCCTGGAGTTTAGGACAGGTCGGCACAGATACGCAGTATTTT. V and J are TRBV30 and TRBJ2-3, with 7 nucleotides matching TRBD1. J was trimmed by 1 base and V by 2 bases; bases with no gene match: 6. The CDR3 has 15 amino acids. Germline CDR1 reads GTSNPN; CDR2 reads SVGIG (reference sequence). The full variable domain, its missing parts supplied by reference TRBV30 and TRBJ2-3, is SQTIHQWPATLVQPVGSPLSLECTVEGTSNPNLYWYRQAAGRGLQLLFYSVGIGQISSEVPQNLSASRPQDRQFILSSKKLLLSDSGFYLCAWSLGQVGTDTQYFGPGTRLTVL.

The sample holds a few counts of this clone. CDR3 sequence: CASSSLDRANTGELFF. CDR3 bases: TGTGCCAGCAGTTCTTTGGACAGGGCTAACACCGGGGAGCTGTTTTTT. The chain links TRBV27 to TRBJ2-2; 8 nucleotides match TRBD1. CDR1 is MNHEY and CDR2 is SMNVEV in the germline V gene (reference sequence). This CDR3 spans 16 amino acids. After removal of 4 bases from V and 2 bases from J, the junction contained 6 bases not matched to a gene.

The gene calls are TRBV14 and TRBJ1-1, with TRBD1 matching over 7 bases. CDR3 length: 15 amino acids. Germline V CDR1 and CDR2: SGHDN, FVKESK. Losses at the gene ends were 4 bases for V and 3 bases for J; bases not matched to a gene: 8. The CDR3 loop is CASSPMAGQHTEAFF. The CDR3 DNA reads TGTGCCAGCAGCCCCATGGCGGGACAGCACACTGAAGCTTTCTTT.

This rearrangement joins TRBV27 to TRBJ1-2; perhaps TRBD1 as D (5 bases). V lost 4 bases to trimming and J lost 4 bases, with 10 bases between them. The CDR3 runs to 13 residues. Germline CDR1 and CDR2: MNHEY and SMNVEV (reference sequence). The CDR3 sequence is CASSSAGSYGYTF. The DNA of the CDR3 is TGTGCCAGCAGTTCTGCAGGGTCCTATGGCTACACCTTC.

The rearrangement uses TRBV30 and TRBJ1-5; 7 nucleotides align to TRBD1. Germline V lookup: CDR1 GTSNPN, CDR2 SVGIG (reference sequence). V shed 5 bases and J 2 bases; nucleotides not matched to a gene: 3. This CDR3 has 13 residues. CDR3 sequence reads: CAWDDRGNQPQHF. For the CDR3, the DNA is TGTGCCTGGGACGACAGGGGCAATCAGCCCCAGCATTTT.

This rearrangement joins TRBV5-1 to TRBJ2-3; TRBD2 aligns across 12 bases. The CDR3 has 16 amino acids. V lost 3 bases and J lost 6; bases outside the gene matches: 8. Germline CDR1 and CDR2: SGHRS and YFSETQ. CDR3 sequence reads: CASSSNLAGGSDTQYF. CDR3 nucleotides: TGCGCCAGCAGCTCTAATCTAGCGGGGGGGTCTGATACGCAGTATTTT.

The chain uses TRBV28 and TRBJ1-3; D is perhaps TRBD1 (6 bases). Germline V lookup: CDR1 MDHEN, CDR2 SYDVKM. The length of the CDR3 is 18 residues. Between the trimmed V and J ends, which lost 3 bases and 5 bases, there was a span of 23 bases. CDR3 nucleotide sequence: TGTGCCAGCAGTTTCTTCATTAGGGGTGACGGGGACAGAAACACCATATATTTT. This gives the protein CASSFFIRGDGDRNTIYF.

This clone was seen only a few times. The chain recombines TRBV30 with TRBJ1-5; D may be TRBD1 (5 bases). The V gene lost 4 bases and the J gene lost 5 bases, with 12 bases spanning the gap. The CDR3 is made up of 13 amino acids. Germline V gene sequence: CDR1 GTSNPN, CDR2 SVGIG (reference sequence). CDR3: CAWNGGFDQPQHF. CDR3 DNA sequence: TGTGCCTGGAATGGGGGGTTTGATCAGCCCCAGCATTTT.

The chain couples TRBV30 to TRBJ1-2; 9 bases match TRBD1. V was pared by 3 bases and J by 7 bases, with 6 bases of the junction left unmatched. CDR1 and CDR2 from the germline V gene are GTSNPN and SVGIG (reference sequence). This CDR3 comprises 13 residues. The CDR3 DNA reads as TGTGCCTGGAGACAGGGGGCGATAAGTGGCTACACCTTC. Its protein is CAWRQGAISGYTF.

The chain combines TRBV18 with TRBJ1-2, with 8 nucleotides matching TRBD1. The V segment lost 3 bases and the J segment 3 bases; nucleotides outside the gene matches: 6. This CDR3 is 15 amino acids long. In germline, CDR1 is KGHSH, CDR2 LQKENI. This chain's CDR3 is CASSPTPDRDYGYTF. DNA of the CDR3: TGTGCCAGCTCACCCACCCCGGACAGGGACTATGGCTACACCTTC.

The V gene is TRBV5-1, the J gene TRBJ1-3; tentatively, D is TRBD1 (5 bases). Germline CDR1 and CDR2: SGHRS and YFSETQ. V lost 1 base and J 4 bases, leaving 12 bases between the germline ends. This CDR3 spans 15 amino acids. DNA for the CDR3: TGCGCCAGCAGCTTGCTGGCAGGGCAAGGAAACACCATATATTTT. It encodes CASSLLAGQGNTIYF. Variable domain in full (rest from reference TRBV5-1 and TRBJ1-3): KAGVTQTPRYLIKTRGQQVTLSCSPISGHRSVSWYQQTPGQGLQFLFEYFSETQRNKGNFPGRFSGRQFSNSRSEMNVSTLELGDSALYLCASSLLAGQGNTIYFGEGSWLTVV.

The chain links TRBV2 to TRBJ2-5; D gene uncertain. The CDR3 length is 15 residues. Germline V gives CDR1 SNHLY, CDR2 FYNNEI. Between the trimmed V and J ends, which lost 3 bases and 7 bases, there was a span of 18 bases. CDR3 coding DNA: TGTGCCAGCAGTGACGAACGCACTCCCTCAGGGACCCAGTACTTC. Translated, it gives CASSDERTPSGTQYF.

This clone was observed many times. V and J are TRBV7-9 and TRBJ1-2, with a possible D match to TRBD1 (6 bases). Germline loops: CDR1 SEHNR, CDR2 FQNEAQ (reference sequence). V lost 7 bases and J 2 bases, leaving 14 bases between the germline ends. The length of the CDR3 is 14 residues. For the CDR3, the DNA is TGTGCCAGCAAGAGGGGGTCATCCAACTATGGCTACACCTTC. Its translation: CASKRGSSNYGYTF.